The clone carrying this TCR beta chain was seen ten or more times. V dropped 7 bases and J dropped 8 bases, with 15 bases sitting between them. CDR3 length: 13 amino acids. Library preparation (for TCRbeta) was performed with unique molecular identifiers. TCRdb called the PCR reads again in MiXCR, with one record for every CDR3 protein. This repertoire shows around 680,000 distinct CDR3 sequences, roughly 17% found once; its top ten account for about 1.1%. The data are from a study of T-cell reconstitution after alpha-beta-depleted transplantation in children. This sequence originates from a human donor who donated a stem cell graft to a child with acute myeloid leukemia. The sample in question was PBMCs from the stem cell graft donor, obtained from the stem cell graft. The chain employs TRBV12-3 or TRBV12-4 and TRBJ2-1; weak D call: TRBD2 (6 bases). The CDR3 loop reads CASNELAGDEQFF. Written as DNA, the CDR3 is TGTGCCAGCAACGAACTAGCCGGGGATGAGCAGTTCTTC.